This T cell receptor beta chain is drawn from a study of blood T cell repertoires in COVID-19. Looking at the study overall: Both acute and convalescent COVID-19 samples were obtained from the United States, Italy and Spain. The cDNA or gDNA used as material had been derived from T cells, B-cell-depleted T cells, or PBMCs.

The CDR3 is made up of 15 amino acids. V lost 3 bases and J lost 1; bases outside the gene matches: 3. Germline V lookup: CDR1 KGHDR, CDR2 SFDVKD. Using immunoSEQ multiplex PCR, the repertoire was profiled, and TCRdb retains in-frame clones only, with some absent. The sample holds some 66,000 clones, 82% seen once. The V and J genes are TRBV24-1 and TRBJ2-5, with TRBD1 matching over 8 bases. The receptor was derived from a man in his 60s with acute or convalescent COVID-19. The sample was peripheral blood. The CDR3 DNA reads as TGTGCCACCAGTGATCCAGGACAGGGCCAAGAGACCCAGTACTTC. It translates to CATSDPGQGQETQYF.